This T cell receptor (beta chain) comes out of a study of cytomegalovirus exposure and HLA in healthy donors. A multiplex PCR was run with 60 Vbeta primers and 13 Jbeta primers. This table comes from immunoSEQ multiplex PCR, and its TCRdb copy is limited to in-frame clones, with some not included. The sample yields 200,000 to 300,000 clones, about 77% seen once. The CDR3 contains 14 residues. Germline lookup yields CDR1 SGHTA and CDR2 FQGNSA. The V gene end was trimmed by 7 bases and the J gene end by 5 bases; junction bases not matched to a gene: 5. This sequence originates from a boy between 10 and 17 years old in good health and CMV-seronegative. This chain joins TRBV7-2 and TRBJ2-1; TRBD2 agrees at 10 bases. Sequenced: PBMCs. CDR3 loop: CASKRSGRNNEQFF. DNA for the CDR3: TGTGCCAGCAAACGTAGCGGGAGGAACAATGAGCAGTTCTTC.